The rows below give T cell receptor beta chains drawn from one sample of a study of blood T cell repertoires in COVID-19. Sequencing used immunoSEQ multiplex PCR; TCRdb keeps in-frame clones, though not all of them. Here the sample spans 350,000 to 400,000 clones, 90% being singletons. Sequencing was done on a sample of peripheral blood. The origin of the receptors is a man between 18 and 35 years old with active or convalescent COVID-19. Both conserved end residues are trimmed from each CDR3. The order of the fields is CDR3 length, V gene, clone size, J gene, CDR3 protein. Size is stated for part of the rows, as once, few or many counts, or as a class when the clone is expanded.

14,TRBV5-5,once,TRBJ2-7,ASSLQGDRRPYEQY
14,TRBV28,.,TRBJ2-5,ASSWELAGEGETQY
13,TRBV28,.,TRBJ2-3,ASSLRGRAIDTQY
12,TRBV6-4,once,TRBJ1-5,ASSVEGANQPQH
9,TRBV25-1,.,TRBJ1-6,ASRLNSPLH
13,TRBV7-6,.,TRBJ2-3,ASSPSGGRTDTQY
14,TRBV9,.,TRBJ1-3,ASSVEVLGSGNTIY
11,TRBV9,.,TRBJ1-3,ASRRDSGNTIY
12,TRBV18,.,TRBJ2-5,ASSPTINQETQY
14,TRBV9,.,TRBJ2-2,ASSIGGFPLAGELF
14,TRBV19,.,TRBJ2-1,AVHPGLAGPYNEQF
14,TRBV21-1,.,TRBJ1-5,ASSKVGQGHNQPQH
11,TRBV9,.,TRBJ2-5,ASSVDRAETQY
12,TRBV25-1,.,TRBJ2-5,ASTPGQGAETQY
14,TRBV7-2,.,TRBJ2-1,ASSLAYGGVSNEQF
13,TRBV4-1,.,TRBJ2-5,ASSQDSGHPGTQY
12,TRBV2,.,TRBJ2-7,ASSAQGGSGEQY
14,TRBV11-2,.,TRBJ2-7,ASSLVGGRRIYEQY
11,TRBV11-2,.,TRBJ1-3,ASSPHIGNTIY
11,TRBV6-4,.,TRBJ2-1,ASRPPGGHEQF
12,TRBV9,.,TRBJ1-4,ASSPGTHNEKLF
13,TRBV6-5,.,TRBJ1-5,ASSYGTGINQPQH
17,TRBV4-3,.,TRBJ2-1,ASSQESFPGGATSDEQF
14,TRBV4-1,.,TRBJ2-3,ASSHPQRGSTDTQY
14,TRBV5-1,.,TRBJ1-1,ASSLTGGVLNTEAF
12,TRBV30,few,TRBJ2-2,AWSPALYTGELF
12,TRBV19,.,TRBJ2-1,ASRPELAGDEQF
11,TRBV7-2,.,TRBJ2-5,ASSFDARETQY
12,TRBV7-2,.,TRBJ1-1,ASSREEIYTEAF
13,TRBV6-5,.,TRBJ2-1,ASSPAGSTYNEQF
11,TRBV5-1,.,TRBJ2-3,ASGPESTDTQY